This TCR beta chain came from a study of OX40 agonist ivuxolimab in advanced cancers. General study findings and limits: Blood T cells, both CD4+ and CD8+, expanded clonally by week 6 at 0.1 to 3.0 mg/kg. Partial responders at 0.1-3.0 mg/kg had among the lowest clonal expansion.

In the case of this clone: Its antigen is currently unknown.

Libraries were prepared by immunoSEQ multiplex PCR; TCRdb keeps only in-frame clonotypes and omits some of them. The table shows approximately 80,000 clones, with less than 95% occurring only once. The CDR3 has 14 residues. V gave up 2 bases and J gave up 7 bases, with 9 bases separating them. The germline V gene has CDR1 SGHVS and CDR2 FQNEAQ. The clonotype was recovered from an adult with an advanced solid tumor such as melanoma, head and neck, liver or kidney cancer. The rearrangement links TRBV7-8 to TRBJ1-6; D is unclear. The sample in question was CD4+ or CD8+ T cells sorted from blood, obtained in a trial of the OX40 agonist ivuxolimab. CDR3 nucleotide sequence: TGTGCCAGCAGCTTAATACTGGACAATTCACCCCTCCACTTT. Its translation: CASSLILDNSPLHF.